One and the same sample provided the 15 T cell receptor beta chains below, sequenced in a study of blood T cell repertoires in COVID-19. Sequencing used immunoSEQ multiplex PCR; TCRdb keeps in-frame clones, though not all of them. The table shows 22,000 or so clones, with about 90% occurring only once. The specimen sequenced was peripheral blood. The receptors stem from a human donor in a cohort sampled during active COVID-19.

The chain couples TRBV2 to TRBJ2-3; D might be TRBD2 (6 bases). Germline V gene sequence: CDR1 SNHLY, CDR2 FYNNEI. The CDR3 is 15 amino acids. V was shortened by 6 bases and J by 0 bases, with 13 bases between the two germline ends. The CDR3 loop reads CASRETSLSTDTQYF. DNA for the CDR3: TGTGCCAGCAGGGAAACTAGCCTTAGCACAGATACGCAGTATTTT.

The genes are TRBV18 and TRBJ1-3; 7 positions agree with TRBD1. CDR1 is KGHSH, CDR2 LQKENI, per germline. This CDR3 comprises 15 residues. The J segment lost 5 bases and the V segment lost 2 bases, leaving 6 bases of the junction unmatched. The CDR3 DNA reads TGTGCCAGCTCACCAAAACGGGACAGACGAAACACCATATATTTT. It is translated as CASSPKRDRRNTIYF.

CDR3: CSARVQGENEQYF. The CDR3 coding sequence is TGCAGCGCCCGCGTCCAGGGTGAAAACGAGCAGTACTTC. This chain joins TRBV29-1 and TRBJ2-7; tentative D call: TRBD1 (5 bases). Trimming removed 7 bases at V and 5 bases at J, with 18 bases between. The CDR3 contains 13 residues. CDR1 SQVTM and CDR2 ANQGSEA come from the germline V gene.

The rearrangement links TRBV10-1 to TRBJ2-1; no clear D gene. Between the trimmed V and J ends, which lost 0 bases and 6 bases, there was a span of 9 bases. CDR3 length: 14 amino acids. The germline V gene encodes CDR1 WNHNN and CDR2 SYGVQD (reference sequence). CDR3 in DNA: TGCGCCAGCAGTGAGTCAATTAGCCTCAATGAGCAGTTCTTC. It specifies CASSESISLNEQFF.

The V gene is TRBV10-3, the J gene TRBJ1-2, with a possible D match to TRBD1 (5 bases). Trimming took off 6 bases at V and 3 bases at J, with 17 bases between the two ends. This CDR3 comprises 15 residues. Germline V gives CDR1 ENHRY, CDR2 SYGVKD. The CDR3 sequence is CAIRMDQGGDYGYTF. CDR3 coding DNA: TGTGCCATCAGGATGGATCAGGGAGGCGACTATGGCTACACCTTC.

This clone was seen a few times. This sequence joins TRBV19 and TRBJ2-5, with 12 bases that match TRBD2. Germline V CDR1 and CDR2: LNHDA, SQIVND (reference sequence). Trimming removed 8 bases from V and 5 bases from J; junction bases left unmatched: 9. The CDR3 is made up of 15 amino acids. The CDR3 reads CASRTSGTASETQYF. The CDR3, as DNA: TGTGCCAGTCGGACTAGCGGGACGGCTTCGGAGACCCAGTACTTC.

This clone was seen only once. The rearrangement joins TRBV4-3 to TRBJ2-6, with 12 bases aligning to TRBD1. The germline V gene has CDR1 LGHNA and CDR2 YSLEER. Trimming at V came to 4 bases and at J to 4 bases, leaving 2 bases not matched to a gene. This CDR3 comprises 16 residues. As DNA, the CDR3 is TGCGCCAGCAGCCCGGGACAGGGGGCCGGGGCCAACGTCCTGACTTTC. Translated, it gives CASSPGQGAGANVLTF.

The V gene is TRBV10-3, the J gene TRBJ1-5; TRBD1 aligns across 7 bases. Unmatched junction bases numbered 6, after V lost 6 bases and J lost 4 bases. The V gene's germline CDR1 is ENHRY and CDR2 SYGVKD. The CDR3 is made up of 14 amino acids. The CDR3 coding sequence is TGTGCCATCAGCTGGGGGGACAGTAATCAGCCCCAGCATTTT. Amino acid sequence: CAISWGDSNQPQHF.

This sequence joins TRBV29-1 and TRBJ1-2; D not resolved. V was cut by 5 bases and J by 5 bases, with 6 bases left in between. Germline V gives CDR1 SQVTM, CDR2 ANQGSEA. This CDR3 spans 10 amino acids. The CDR3 bases are TGCAGCGTTTTCGAGTATGGCTACACCTTC. Translated: CSVFEYGYTF.

This clone was observed a handful of times. This chain connects TRBV30 to TRBJ1-6; 11 bases are shared with TRBD1. V trimming: 3 bases; J trimming: 9 bases; junction bases outside the gene matches: 4. The germline V gene has CDR1 GTSNPN and CDR2 SVGIG (reference sequence). CDR3 length: 14 residues. CDR3 amino acids: CAWRGQGDSSPLHF. For the CDR3, the DNA is TGTGCCTGGAGGGGACAGGGGGATTCTTCACCCCTCCACTTT.

The chain uses TRBV6-6 and TRBJ2-7; 9 bases map to TRBD2. Germline V gene data show CDR1 as MNHNY and CDR2 as SVGAGI (reference sequence). The J segment lost 3 bases and the V segment lost 0 bases, leaving 6 bases of the junction unmatched. The CDR3 has 16 residues. The CDR3 sequence: CASSYSSGGHNYEQYF. CDR3 coding DNA: TGTGCCAGCAGTTACTCGAGCGGGGGGCATAACTACGAGCAGTACTTC.

The rearrangement uses TRBV6-5 and TRBJ2-1, with 10 bases fitting TRBD2. There are 15 residues in the CDR3. The V segment lost 0 bases and the J segment 8 bases; nucleotides outside the gene matches: 4. The germline CDR1 and CDR2 sequences are MNHEY and SVGAGI. CDR3 region: CASSYSVLAGDEQFF. CDR3 coding DNA: TGTGCCAGCAGTTACTCGGTTCTAGCGGGAGATGAGCAGTTCTTC.

This clone was recorded a few times. In DNA form, the CDR3 reads TGTGCCACCAGCCGGGACAGCTCCTACGAGCAGTACTTC. Amino acids: CATSRDSSYEQYF. The V gene is TRBV15, the J gene TRBJ2-7; 7 bases align to TRBD1. V lost 5 bases, J lost 0 bases, and 1 base stayed unmatched. Germline V gene lookup returns CDR1 LNHNV and CDR2 YYDKDF (reference sequence). There are 13 residues in the CDR3.

The chain carries TRBV28 and TRBJ2-7; TRBD1 matches 8 bases. With V trimmed by 6 bases and J by 4 bases, 5 bases remained unmatched. Germline loops: CDR1 MDHEN, CDR2 SYDVKM. This CDR3 has 13 residues. CDR3 DNA sequence: TGTGCCAGCAGGCCCACAGGGGGATACGAGCAGTACTTC. Its translation is CASRPTGGYEQYF.

The J gene is TRBJ2-7, the V gene TRBV7-9; D is unclear. CDR3 size: 14 residues. Per germline, CDR1 SEHNR and CDR2 FQNEAQ (reference sequence). V lost 7 bases to trimming and J lost 1 base, with 14 bases between them. DNA of the CDR3: TGTGCCAGCACCAATTATGCGCGTTCCTACGAGCAGTACGTC. It encodes CASTNYARSYEQYV.